One T cell receptor beta chain is described in this entry. Its antigen remains unidentified. The CDR3 sequence is 16 residues long. V was clipped by 5 bases and J by 5 bases; unmatched bases: 14. CDR1 MDHEN and CDR2 SYDVKM come from the germline V gene. This specimen comes from a study of graft-versus-host responses after intestinal transplantation. Study at large: Multivisceral, liver-intestinal, or isolated intestinal transplants were performed in recipients. Each patient got anti-thymocyte globulin induction, then tacrolimus and steroids for about 3 years. Notes on the study in general: The authors found GvH clones in recipient marrow, some appearing first in ileum or blood. The presence of high graft-versus-host to host-versus-graft clonal ratios in allografts characterized patients with graft-donor T cell macrochimerism.

Clones were sequenced by immunoSEQ multiplex PCR, and TCRdb holds only the in-frame ones, with some missing. The repertoire consists of around 50,000 clones, with 80% to 90% occurring once and the leading ten covering around 1.5%. The receptor was isolated from a human patient who received an intestinal transplant, so some T cells may come from the graft donor. V usage is TRBV28 and J usage is TRBJ2-5; 7 positions match TRBD2. Source: PBMCs, taken 26 days after transplant. The CDR3 loop reads CASSASWEGRGETQYF. The CDR3, as DNA: TGTGCCAGCAGTGCCTCGTGGGAGGGCCGGGGGGAGACCCAGTACTTC.